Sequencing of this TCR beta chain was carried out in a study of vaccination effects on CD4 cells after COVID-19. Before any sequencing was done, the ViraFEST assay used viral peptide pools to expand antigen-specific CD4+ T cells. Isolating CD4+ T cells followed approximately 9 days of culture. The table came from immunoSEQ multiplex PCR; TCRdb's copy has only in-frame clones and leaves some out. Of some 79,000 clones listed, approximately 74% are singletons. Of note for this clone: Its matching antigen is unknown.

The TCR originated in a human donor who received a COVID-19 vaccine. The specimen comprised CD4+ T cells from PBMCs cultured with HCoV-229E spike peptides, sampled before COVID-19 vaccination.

CDR3: CASSYRQGRNEKLFF. CDR3 bases: TGTGCCAGCAGTTACAGACAGGGTCGTAATGAAAAACTGTTTTTT. J is TRBJ1-4 and V is TRBV6-6; TRBD1 aligns across 7 bases. The CDR3 consists of 15 residues. Germline trimming cut 2 bases from V and 4 bases from J; bases unmatched to any gene: 4. CDR1 is MNHNY and CDR2 is SVGAGI in the germline V gene (reference sequence).